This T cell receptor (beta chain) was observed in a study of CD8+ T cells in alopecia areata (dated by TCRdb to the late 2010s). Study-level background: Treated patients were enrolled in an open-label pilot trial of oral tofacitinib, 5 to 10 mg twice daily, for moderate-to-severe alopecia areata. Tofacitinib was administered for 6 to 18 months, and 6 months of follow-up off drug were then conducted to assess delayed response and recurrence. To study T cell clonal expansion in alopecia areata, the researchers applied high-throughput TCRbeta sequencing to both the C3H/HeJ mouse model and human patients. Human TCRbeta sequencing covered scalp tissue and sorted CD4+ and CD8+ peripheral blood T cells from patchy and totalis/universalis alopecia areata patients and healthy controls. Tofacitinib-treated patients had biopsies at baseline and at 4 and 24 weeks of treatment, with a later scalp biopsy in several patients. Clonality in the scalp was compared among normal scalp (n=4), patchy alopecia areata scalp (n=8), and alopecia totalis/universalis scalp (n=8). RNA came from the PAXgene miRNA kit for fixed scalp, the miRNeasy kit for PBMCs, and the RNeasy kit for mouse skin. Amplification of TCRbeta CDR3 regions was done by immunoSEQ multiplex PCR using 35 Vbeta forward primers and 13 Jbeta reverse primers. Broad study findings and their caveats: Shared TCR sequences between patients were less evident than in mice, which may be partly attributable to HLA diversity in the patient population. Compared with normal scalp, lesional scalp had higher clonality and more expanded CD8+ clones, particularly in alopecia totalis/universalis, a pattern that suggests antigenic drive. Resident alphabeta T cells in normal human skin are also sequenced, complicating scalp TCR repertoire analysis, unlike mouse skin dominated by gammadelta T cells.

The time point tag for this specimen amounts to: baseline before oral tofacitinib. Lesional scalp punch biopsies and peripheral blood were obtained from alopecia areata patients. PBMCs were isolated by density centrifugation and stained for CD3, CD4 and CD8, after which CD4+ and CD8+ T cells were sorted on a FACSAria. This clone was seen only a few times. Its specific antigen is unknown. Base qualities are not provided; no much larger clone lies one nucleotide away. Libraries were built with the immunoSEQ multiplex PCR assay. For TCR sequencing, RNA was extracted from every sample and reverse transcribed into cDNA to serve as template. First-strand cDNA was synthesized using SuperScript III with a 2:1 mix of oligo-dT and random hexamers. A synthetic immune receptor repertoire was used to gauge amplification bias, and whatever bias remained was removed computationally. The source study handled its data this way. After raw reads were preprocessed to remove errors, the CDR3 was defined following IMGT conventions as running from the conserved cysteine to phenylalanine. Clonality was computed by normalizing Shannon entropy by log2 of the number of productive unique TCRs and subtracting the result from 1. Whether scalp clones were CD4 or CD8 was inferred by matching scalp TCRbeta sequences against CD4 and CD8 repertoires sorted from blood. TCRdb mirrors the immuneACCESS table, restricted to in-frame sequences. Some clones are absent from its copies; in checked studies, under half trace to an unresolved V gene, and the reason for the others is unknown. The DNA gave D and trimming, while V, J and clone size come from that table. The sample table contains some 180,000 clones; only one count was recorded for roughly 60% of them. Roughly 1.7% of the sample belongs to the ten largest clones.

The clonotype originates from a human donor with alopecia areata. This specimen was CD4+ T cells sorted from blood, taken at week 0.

The DNA sequence follows: TGCGCCAGCAGCCAAGCGCCAAGCGGGGTCACAGATACGCAGTATTTT. Its amino acids are CASSQAPSGVTDTQYF. Recombination linked TRBV4-3 to TRBJ2-3, and 7 bases in between align with TRBD2. Reading from cysteine to phenylalanine, the CDR3 counts 16 amino acids. The entry retains the CDR3 DNA only, 48 bases that are in frame from base 1. As encoded in the germline V gene, CDR1 is LGHNA while CDR2 is YSLEER. V is pruned by 1 base and J by 2 bases, leaving 6 bases of the junction without a gene match.